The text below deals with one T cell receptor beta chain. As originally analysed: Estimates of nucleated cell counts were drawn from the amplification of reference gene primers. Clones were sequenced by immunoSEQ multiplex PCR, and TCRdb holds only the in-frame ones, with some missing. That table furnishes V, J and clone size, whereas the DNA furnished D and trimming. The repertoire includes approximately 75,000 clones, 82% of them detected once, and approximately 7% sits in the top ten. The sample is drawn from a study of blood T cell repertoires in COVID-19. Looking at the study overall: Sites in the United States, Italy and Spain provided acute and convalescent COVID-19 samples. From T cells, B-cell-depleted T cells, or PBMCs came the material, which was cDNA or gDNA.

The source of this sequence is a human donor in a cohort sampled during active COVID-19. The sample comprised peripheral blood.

The CDR3 DNA sequence: TGTGCCAGCAGCCGAGGACTAGTTTGGGACACAGATACGCAGTATTTT. Encoded protein: CASSRGLVWDTDTQYF. The chain uses TRBV3-1 (or the pseudogene TRBV3-2) and TRBJ2-3; TRBD2 matches at 7 bases. V was clipped by 4 bases and J by 2 bases; unmatched bases: 9. Germline assignment: CDR1 LGHDT and CDR2 YNNKEL (reference sequence). There are 16 residues in the CDR3.